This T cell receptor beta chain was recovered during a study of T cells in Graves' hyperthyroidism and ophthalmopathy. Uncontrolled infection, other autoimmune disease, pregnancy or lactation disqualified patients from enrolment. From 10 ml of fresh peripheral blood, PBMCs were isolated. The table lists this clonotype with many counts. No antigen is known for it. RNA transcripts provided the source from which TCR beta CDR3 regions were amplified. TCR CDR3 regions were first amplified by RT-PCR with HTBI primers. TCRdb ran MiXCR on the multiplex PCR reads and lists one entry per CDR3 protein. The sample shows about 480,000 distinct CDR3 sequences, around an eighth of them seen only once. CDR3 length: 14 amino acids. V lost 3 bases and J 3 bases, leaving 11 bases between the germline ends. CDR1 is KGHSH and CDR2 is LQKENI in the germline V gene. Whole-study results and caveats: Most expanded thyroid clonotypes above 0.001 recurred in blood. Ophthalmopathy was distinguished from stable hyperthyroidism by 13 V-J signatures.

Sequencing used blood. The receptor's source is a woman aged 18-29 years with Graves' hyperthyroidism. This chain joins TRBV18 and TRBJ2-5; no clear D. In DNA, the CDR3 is TGTGCCAGCTCACCGCGACAACAAAAAGAGACCCAGTACTTC. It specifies CASSPRQQKETQYF.